One and the same sample provided the 6 T cell receptor beta chains below, sequenced in a study of blood T cell repertoires in COVID-19. Measured with immunoSEQ multiplex PCR; TCRdb has only the in-frame clones, and not every one. The data hold 180,000 or so clones, with 70% to 90% observed a single time. What was sequenced was peripheral blood. Receptor source: a woman in her twenties or thirties with acute or convalescent COVID-19.

V usage is TRBV24-1 and J usage is TRBJ2-7, with TRBD1 identical over 7 bases. The CDR3 extends over 16 amino acids. Germline V gives CDR1 KGHDR, CDR2 SFDVKD. V was pared by 4 bases and J by 0 bases, with 8 bases of the junction left unmatched. This CDR3 is CATSDSRQGISYEQYF. The CDR3 DNA sequence: TGTGCCACCAGTGACTCCAGACAGGGAATCTCCTACGAGCAGTACTTC.

CDR3 coding DNA: TGTGCCAGCAGTGGGCGGGCGATTCAGTCCTACGAGCAGTACTTC. This sequence encodes CASSGRAIQSYEQYF. V and J are TRBV2 and TRBJ2-7; D perhaps matches TRBD2 (5 bases). Trimming removed 4 bases from V and 1 base from J, with 14 bases in between. This CDR3 contains 15 residues. Looked up from germline, CDR1 is SNHLY and CDR2 is FYNNEI.

This clone was observed once. The chain couples TRBV14 to TRBJ2-7; 12 bases are a match to TRBD2. Germline V gives CDR1 SGHDN, CDR2 FVKESK. V dropped 4 bases and J dropped 6; count of bases not matched to a gene: 4. The CDR3 has 14 amino acids. CDR3 nucleotides: TGTGCCAGCAGCCCGGGACTAGCGGGCCTCGAGCAGTACTTC. Residues: CASSPGLAGLEQYF.

This clone came up a few times. The chain joins TRBV11-3 to TRBJ2-2; 10 nucleotides line up with TRBD1. V lost 1 base and J lost 6; bases outside the gene matches: 5. Germline V gives CDR1 SGHNT, CDR2 YENEEA. The CDR3 spans 16 residues. CDR3 region: CASSLGGTGDAGELFF. CDR3 in DNA: TGTGCCAGCAGCTTAGGGGGGACAGGGGACGCCGGGGAGCTGTTTTTT.

This chain links TRBV9 with TRBJ1-5; D is ambiguous. This CDR3 comprises 14 residues. V gave up 4 bases and J gave up 7 bases, with 15 bases separating them. Per the germline V gene, CDR1 is SGDLS and CDR2 is YYNGEE. CDR3 coding DNA: TGTGCCAGCAGCCCAGGTCGTGTAGGACAGCCCCAGCATTTT. Its protein product is CASSPGRVGQPQHF.

This chain uses TRBV7-9 with TRBJ2-7, with a possible D match to TRBD2 (5 bases). Germline values: CDR1 SEHNR, CDR2 FQNEAQ (reference sequence). Deletions cut 2 bases from V and 4 bases from J, with 9 bases between. This CDR3 spans 13 amino acids. CDR3 loop: CASSLPGGYEQYF. The CDR3 DNA is TGTGCCAGCAGCTTACCCGGCGGGTACGAGCAGTACTTC. Full variable domain (missing parts from reference TRBV7-9 and TRBJ2-7): DTGVSQNPRHKITKRGQNVTFRCDPISEHNRLYWYRQTLGQGPEFLTYFQNEAQLEKSRLLSDRFSAERPKGSFSTLEIQRTEQGDSAMYLCASSLPGGYEQYFGPGTRLTVT.